The next 23 T cell receptor beta chains were all read from a single sample in a study of cytomegalovirus exposure and HLA in healthy donors. The PCR had 60 Vbeta and 13 Jbeta primers. The table came from immunoSEQ multiplex PCR; TCRdb's copy has only in-frame clones and leaves some out. The sample consists of some 180,000 clones, over 65% of them appearing once. Sequenced input: PBMCs. These receptors were collected from a woman in her 30s in good health and CMV-seronegative.

The V gene is TRBV7-9, the J gene TRBJ2-4; D may be TRBD1 (5 bases). V was clipped by 7 bases and J by 0 bases, with 10 bases between them. Germline V CDR1 and CDR2: SEHNR, FQNEAQ (reference sequence). This CDR3 is built from 14 residues. CDR3 bases: TGTGCCAGCACGACAGCTATAGCCAAAAACATTCAGTACTTC. This gives the protein CASTTAIAKNIQYF.

V and J are TRBV18 and TRBJ1-1; D call uncertain. Trimming pared 3 bases from V and 1 base from J, leaving 9 bases between. Looked up from germline, CDR1 is KGHSH and CDR2 is LQKENI. The CDR3 has 14 residues. CDR3 amino acids: CASSPLEANTEAFF. The CDR3 DNA follows: TGTGCCAGCTCACCCCTTGAGGCGAACACTGAAGCTTTCTTT.

The chain combines TRBV5-5 with TRBJ2-5; 7 nucleotides align to TRBD1. V trimming: 4 bases; J trimming: 0 bases; junction bases outside the gene matches: 12. CDR3 length: 17 residues. Germline values: CDR1 SGHKS, CDR2 YYEKEE (reference sequence). CDR3 loop: CASSVGPGGRYQETQYF. CDR3 in DNA: TGTGCCAGCAGCGTCGGCCCAGGGGGTCGGTACCAAGAGACCCAGTACTTC.

The gene calls are TRBV4-1 and TRBJ1-1; 9 bases map to TRBD1. This CDR3 has 17 amino acids. The germline CDR1 and CDR2 sequences are MGHRA and YSYEKL. V lost 3 bases, J lost 1 base, and 9 bases stayed unmatched. The CDR3 DNA reads as TGCGCCAGCAGCCACACGGACAGGGGAAACCGGAACACTGAAGCTTTCTTT. As protein: CASSHTDRGNRNTEAFF.

This clone was recorded a few times. The J gene is TRBJ1-2, the V gene TRBV19; 10 bases map to TRBD1. Germline lookup yields CDR1 LNHDA and CDR2 SQIVND (reference sequence). The junction had 11 bases not matched to a gene; V was cut back by 5 bases and J by 2 bases. The CDR3 is made up of 17 amino acids. This CDR3 is CASSQPRQGARNYGYTF. The CDR3 DNA reads as TGTGCCAGTAGTCAACCCAGACAGGGGGCCCGAAACTATGGCTACACCTTC.

There are a few counts of this clone. The rearrangement joins TRBV11-3 to TRBJ1-2; TRBD1 might be the D (5 bases). The CDR3 spans 15 residues. Trimming cost V 0 bases and J 6 bases, with 14 bases left between them. The germline V gene has CDR1 SGHNT and CDR2 YENEEA. The CDR3 bases are TGTGCCAGCAGCTTAGAAAAGGGGTTCGCGGATGGCTACACCTTC. Protein sequence: CASSLEKGFADGYTF.

Written as DNA, the CDR3 is TGCGCCAGCAGCTCCTCCGGGACAGATACGCAGTATTTT. Protein: CASSSSGTDTQYF. This sequence joins TRBV5-1 and TRBJ2-3, with D unresolved. Trimming stripped 3 bases from V and 3 bases from J, with 8 bases between. This CDR3 spans 13 amino acids. The germline CDR1 and CDR2 sequences are SGHRS and YFSETQ.

The chain employs TRBV7-8 and TRBJ2-1; D ambiguous. Germline V gives CDR1 SGHVS, CDR2 FQNEAQ. The V gene lost 5 bases and the J gene lost 6 bases, with 14 bases spanning the gap. The CDR3 totals 14 residues. CDR3 sequence reads: CASSPRLSSNEQFF. CDR3 DNA: TGTGCCAGCAGCCCCCGGTTGAGTAGCAATGAGCAGTTCTTC.

J is TRBJ2-5 and V is TRBV7-2, with D perhaps TRBD1 (5 bases). V shed 0 bases and J shed 6 bases, with 11 bases lying between them. CDR1 is SGHTA, CDR2 FQGNSA, per germline. The CDR3 consists of 14 residues. The CDR3 sequence: CASSLALTAQTQYF. Here the CDR3 DNA reads TGTGCCAGCAGCTTAGCCCTGACAGCACAGACCCAGTACTTC.

This chain uses TRBV9 with TRBJ1-3, with 7 bases aligning to TRBD1. This CDR3 has 16 residues. CDR1 and CDR2 from the germline V gene are SGDLS and YYNGEE. After removal of 4 bases from V and 0 bases from J, the junction contained 7 bases not matched to a gene. This CDR3 reads CASSFTGDGSGNTIYF. CDR3 coding DNA: TGTGCCAGCAGCTTTACAGGGGATGGCTCTGGAAACACCATATATTTT.

The chain is built from TRBV9 and TRBJ2-5, with TRBD2 matching over 10 bases. The tail of the sequence fits TRBJ2-7 better, so the J call may be wrong. The CDR3 covers 16 residues. Germline loops: CDR1 SGDLS, CDR2 YYNGEE. CDR3 region: CASSVGLAGASYEQYF. The CDR3 DNA sequence: TGTGCCAGCAGCGTAGGGCTAGCGGGGGCCTCCTACGAGCAGTACTTC.

This clone has more than one count but fewer than ten. This chain uses TRBV2 with TRBJ1-3; no clear D. Trimming removed 1 base from V and 0 bases from J, with 16 bases in between. This CDR3 is 18 amino acids long. Per the germline V gene, CDR1 is SNHLY and CDR2 is FYNNEI. The CDR3 loop is CASSEDRRFLISGNTIYF. The CDR3 nucleotides are TGTGCCAGCAGTGAAGATCGGCGGTTCCTCATCTCTGGAAACACCATATATTTT.

The chain has TRBV2 and TRBJ2-3; TRBD1 might be the D (5 bases). The CDR3 is made up of 15 amino acids. V was cut by 3 bases and J by 0 bases, with 10 bases left in between. Germline lookup yields CDR1 SNHLY and CDR2 FYNNEI. The CDR3 DNA reads as TGTGCCAGCAGTGATAGGGGTTTCAGCACAGATACGCAGTATTTT. It is translated as CASSDRGFSTDTQYF.

The table lists this clone with a few counts. This CDR3 is also generated by other DNA sequences in the sample. The chain is built from TRBV5-1 and TRBJ2-5; tentatively, D is TRBD2 (5 bases). Germline CDR1 reads SGHRS; CDR2 reads YFSETQ. CDR3 size: 13 residues. V was clipped by 0 bases and J by 2 bases, with 5 bases between them. CDR3 region: CASSLGGQETQYF. The CDR3 region has the DNA TGCGCCAGCAGCTTGGGCGGGCAAGAGACCCAGTACTTC.

The chain combines TRBV11-2 with TRBJ1-2; D is ambiguous. The CDR3 length is 14 residues. Germline V gene data show CDR1 as SGHAT and CDR2 as FQNNGV. V was trimmed by 2 bases and J by 0 bases, leaving 7 bases between them. CDR3 protein: CASSLQRTNYGYTF. The CDR3 coding sequence is TGTGCCAGCAGCTTACAGAGGACTAACTATGGCTACACCTTC.

This clone was recorded once. This sequence joins TRBV4-3 and TRBJ2-5; 7 positions agree with TRBD2. In germline, CDR1 is LGHNA, CDR2 YSLEER. This CDR3 has 16 residues. Germline trimming cut 0 bases from V and 4 bases from J; bases unmatched to any gene: 8. The CDR3 sequence is CASSQDGGFMSETQYF. CDR3 nucleotide sequence: TGCGCCAGCAGCCAAGACGGGGGGTTCATGTCAGAGACCCAGTACTTC.

This chain connects TRBV7-6 to TRBJ2-5; weak D call: TRBD2 (5 bases). Germline V gene data show CDR1 as SGHVS and CDR2 as FNYEAQ. This CDR3 spans 14 amino acids. V lost 1 base to trimming and J lost 5 bases, with 11 bases between them. The CDR3 spells CASSLVMGAETQYF. CDR3 bases: TGTGCCAGCAGCTTAGTGATGGGAGCGGAGACCCAGTACTTC.

The chain carries TRBV7-9 and TRBJ1-3; D uncertain. Trimming took off 1 base at V and 7 bases at J, with 14 bases between the two ends. This CDR3 spans 15 amino acids. Germline V gene lookup returns CDR1 SEHNR and CDR2 FQNEAQ (reference sequence). The CDR3 loop reads CASSLVPQNYNTIYF. For the CDR3, the DNA is TGTGCCAGCAGCTTAGTTCCTCAGAACTATAACACCATATATTTT. Full variable domain (outside the CDR3, taken from reference TRBV7-9 and TRBJ1-3): DTGVSQNPRHKITKRGQNVTFRCDPISEHNRLYWYRQTLGQGPEFLTYFQNEAQLEKSRLLSDRFSAERPKGSFSTLEIQRTEQGDSAMYLCASSLVPQNYNTIYFGEGSWLTVV.

This clone occurred a few times. The chain carries TRBV6-5 and TRBJ2-1; D is possibly TRBD1 (6 bases). The CDR3 has 16 amino acids. Germline CDR1 is MNHEY and CDR2 is SVGAGI. The V end lost 8 bases, the J end lost 7 bases, and 24 bases lay between the germline ends. The CDR3 DNA follows: TGTGCCAGCGGTTGGATTCACCGGGACACTAAGAATGAGCAGTTCTTC. Amino acid sequence: CASGWIHRDTKNEQFF.

The V gene is TRBV18, the J gene TRBJ1-5, with D possibly being TRBD1 (5 bases). The CDR3 sequence is 15 residues long. The ends were cut back, 4 bases at V and 3 bases at J, with 13 bases in the middle. Germline CDR1 reads KGHSH; CDR2 reads LQKENI. Here the CDR3 reads CASSQGFKDNQPQHF. DNA of the CDR3: TGTGCCAGCTCACAGGGGTTTAAGGACAATCAGCCCCAGCATTTT.

The V and J genes are TRBV29-1 and TRBJ1-2, with a possible D match to TRBD1 (5 bases). Trimming cost V 4 bases and J 0 bases, with 9 bases left between them. The germline V gene encodes CDR1 SQVTM and CDR2 ANQGSEA. The CDR3 consists of 13 residues. The CDR3 DNA reads as TGCAGCGTTGTGGGGGGGACTAACTATGGCTACACCTTC. Residues: CSVVGGTNYGYTF.

The chain couples TRBV4-3 to TRBJ2-5; tentative D call: TRBD2 (6 bases). Deletions cut 8 bases from V and 3 bases from J, with 19 bases between. Germline V gives CDR1 LGHNA, CDR2 YSLEER. The CDR3 has 15 residues. DNA of the CDR3: TGCGCCAGCGGGGAGGAGCGTAGTCCCGAAGAGACCCAGTACTTC. Protein: CASGEERSPEETQYF.

This chain links TRBV15 with TRBJ1-3, with 8 bases that match TRBD1. Germline CDR1 is LNHNV and CDR2 is YYDKDF (reference sequence). Losses at the gene ends were 6 bases for V and 7 bases for J; bases not matched to a gene: 11. The CDR3 extends over 15 amino acids. The chain's CDR3 is CATRYDRGLGNTIYF. In DNA, the CDR3 is TGTGCCACCAGGTACGACAGGGGCCTTGGGAACACCATATATTTT. Using reference TRBV15 and TRBJ1-3 for the parts outside the CDR3, the full variable domain is DAMVIQNPRYQVTQFGKPVTLSCSQTLNHNVMYWYQQKSSQAPKLLFHYYDKDFNNEADTPDNFQSRRPNTSFCFLDIRSPGLGDTAMYLCATRYDRGLGNTIYFGEGSWLTVV.